These 28 T cell receptor beta chains originate from one sample sequenced in a study of PD-1 blockade in mismatch repair-deficient tumors. Sequencing was performed with immunoSEQ multiplex PCR; in TCRdb, only in-frame clones are kept and a portion is missing. The repertoire consists of around 120,000 clones, with about nine tenths occurring once and the leading ten covering approximately 10%. The specimen was peripheral blood, collected approximately 70 weeks after starting pembrolizumab. The receptors were gathered from an adult with mismatch repair-deficient cancer.

This chain connects TRBV18 to TRBJ1-2; tentative D call: TRBD1 (5 bases). The V gene lost 5 bases and the J gene lost 2 bases, with 18 bases spanning the gap. CDR3 length: 16 residues. CDR1 and CDR2 (germline): KGHSH, LQKENI. In nucleotides, the CDR3 is TGTGCCAGCTCAGCAAATCCGGGACCCGCAAACTATGGCTACACCTTC. Protein product: CASSANPGPANYGYTF.

The genes are TRBV14 and TRBJ1-1; maybe TRBD1 (5 bases). The V gene lost 4 bases and the J gene lost 4 bases, with 22 bases spanning the gap. The V gene's germline CDR1 is SGHDN and CDR2 FVKESK. The CDR3 totals 17 residues. The CDR3 spells CASSPSGARPPSTEAFF. CDR3 coding DNA: TGTGCCAGCAGCCCATCTGGGGCCCGCCCGCCATCCACTGAAGCTTTCTTT.

J is TRBJ2-1 and V is TRBV6-1; a weak D match, TRBD1 (6 bases). The V gene lost 7 bases and the J gene lost 4 bases, with 8 bases spanning the gap. Germline V gene data show CDR1 as MNHNS and CDR2 as SASEGT. The CDR3 is 12 amino acids. The CDR3 bases are TGTGCCAGCAAACAGGGATACAATGAGCAGTTCTTC. Amino acid sequence: CASKQGYNEQFF.

The gene calls are TRBV11-2 and TRBJ2-2; D remains ambiguous. Germline V gives CDR1 SGHAT, CDR2 FQNNGV. CDR3 length: 11 amino acids. Trimming pared 7 bases from V and 6 bases from J, leaving 6 bases between. The CDR3 region is CASIRAGELFF. For the CDR3, the DNA is TGTGCCAGCATCCGCGCCGGGGAGCTGTTTTTT.

The chain employs TRBV19 and TRBJ2-7; 10 bases map to TRBD1. J was trimmed by 1 base and V by 7 bases; bases with no gene match: 4. The CDR3 sequence is 14 residues long. Looked up from germline, CDR1 is LNHDA and CDR2 is SQIVND (reference sequence). This CDR3 reads CASKPGQGSYEQYF. Here the CDR3 DNA reads TGTGCCAGTAAACCGGGACAGGGGTCCTACGAGCAGTACTTC.

The chain recombines TRBV30 with TRBJ2-1; D is unresolved. The germline V gene has CDR1 GTSNPN and CDR2 SVGIG (reference sequence). The CDR3 has 14 residues. Trimming took off 4 bases at V and 3 bases at J, with 13 bases between the two ends. CDR3 sequence (DNA): TGTGCCTGGACCCCGGGTAGTAACTACAATGAGCAGTTCTTC. Its translation is CAWTPGSNYNEQFF.

The chain couples TRBV19 to TRBJ2-7; TRBD2 matches 7 bases. Germline CDR1 is LNHDA and CDR2 is SQIVND (reference sequence). Trimming at V came to 5 bases and at J to 4 bases, leaving 11 bases not matched to a gene. The CDR3 has 15 amino acids. This chain's CDR3 is CASSPGGLSTYEQYF. CDR3 coding DNA: TGTGCCAGTAGTCCCGGGGGACTATCTACGTACGAGCAGTACTTC. The entire variable domain, with the rest obtained from reference TRBV19 and TRBJ2-7, is as follows: DGGITQSPKYLFRKEGQNVTLSCEQNLNHDAMYWYRQDPGQGLRLIYYSQIVNDFQKGDIAEGYSVSREKKESFPLTVTSAQKNPTAFYLCASSPGGLSTYEQYFGPGTRLTVT.

This rearrangement joins TRBV29-1 to TRBJ2-1, with D possibly being TRBD1 or TRBD2 (5 bases each). Deletions cut 7 bases from V and 3 bases from J, with 28 bases between. The length of the CDR3 is 18 residues. CDR1 and CDR2 from the germline V gene are SQVTM and ANQGSEA. Here the CDR3 reads CSAGSRTLKGAYYNEQFF. CDR3 nucleotides: TGCAGCGCTGGGAGTCGGACTCTCAAAGGGGCCTACTACAATGAGCAGTTCTTC.

This chain uses TRBV5-1 with TRBJ2-7; TRBD2 aligns across 8 bases. After removal of 1 base from V and 0 bases from J, the junction contained 6 bases not matched to a gene. This CDR3 region has 16 residues. CDR1 is SGHRS, CDR2 YFSETQ, per germline. CDR3: CASSLTSGTSSYEQYF. In nucleotides, the CDR3 is TGCGCCAGCAGCTTGACATCCGGGACTAGCTCCTACGAGCAGTACTTC.

CDR3: CASSGRDRGYEQYF. CDR3 bases: TGTGCCAGCAGCGGCCGGGACAGGGGCTACGAGCAGTACTTC. The chain employs TRBV9 and TRBJ2-7, with TRBD1 identical over 10 bases. This CDR3 is 14 amino acids long. The J segment lost 3 bases and the V segment lost 3 bases, leaving 3 bases of the junction unmatched. Germline V gene data show CDR1 as SGDLS and CDR2 as YYNGEE.

This clone was seen a single time. The chain combines TRBV7-2 with TRBJ2-5; tentatively, D is TRBD1 (5 bases). Deletions cut 1 base from V and 1 base from J, with 10 bases between. The CDR3 loop spans 15 amino acids. Per the germline V gene, CDR1 is SGHTA and CDR2 is FQGNSA. The CDR3 bases are TGTGCCAGCAGCTTAGGGGGCAGCCTCCAAGAGACCCAGTACTTC. Translating it yields CASSLGGSLQETQYF. Supplemented by reference TRBV7-2 and TRBJ2-5, the full variable domain reads GAGVSQSPSNKVTEKGKDVELRCDPISGHTALYWYRQSLGQGLEFLIYFQGNSAPDKSGLPSDRFSAERTGGSVSTLTIQRTQQEDSAVYLCASSLGGSLQETQYFGPGTRLLVL.

In its sample, this clone was seen once. This rearrangement joins TRBV14 to TRBJ2-7; TRBD1 aligns across 7 bases. There are 16 residues in the CDR3. Trimming removed 3 bases from V and 4 bases from J; junction bases left unmatched: 12. Germline V gene sequence: CDR1 SGHDN, CDR2 FVKESK. The CDR3 sequence is CASSHATPGQPYEQYF. As DNA, the CDR3 is TGTGCCAGCAGCCATGCAACTCCGGGACAGCCTTACGAGCAGTACTTC.

V gene TRBV25-1 combines with J gene TRBJ1-1; the match to TRBD1 covers 8 bases. J was trimmed by 5 bases and V by 1 base; bases with no gene match: 6. There are 15 residues in the CDR3. In germline, CDR1 is MGHDK, CDR2 SYGVNS. The CDR3 region is CASSEFDRGWTEAFF. DNA of the CDR3: TGTGCCAGCAGTGAATTTGACAGGGGCTGGACTGAAGCTTTCTTT.

This rearrangement joins TRBV7-9 to TRBJ2-7; 8 bases align to TRBD2. Per the germline V gene, CDR1 is SEHNR and CDR2 is FQNEAQ (reference sequence). The ends lost 4 bases at V and 4 bases at J; junction bases unmatched: 9. The CDR3 is 15 residues long. The CDR3 DNA follows: TGTGCCAGCAGCTCCCGGGAGGGGACCAAGTACGAGCAGTACTTC. Translation gives CASSSREGTKYEQYF.

Written as DNA, the CDR3 is TGTGCCAGCAGCGTAGGAACTAACACTGAAGCTTTCTTT. Its protein is CASSVGTNTEAFF. The J gene is TRBJ1-1, the V gene TRBV9; D is uncertain. The CDR3 sequence is 13 residues long. The germline V gene has CDR1 SGDLS and CDR2 YYNGEE. Trimming left V 0 bases short and J 2 bases short, with 5 bases between.

This chain uses TRBV18 with TRBJ2-3; 9 bases match TRBD1. CDR1 KGHSH and CDR2 LQKENI come from the germline V gene. V gave up 3 bases and J gave up 6 bases; unmatched junction bases: 4. This CDR3 has 14 amino acids. The CDR3 nucleotides read TGTGCCAGCTCACCTGGACAGGGGACGGATACGCAGTATTTT. This translates into CASSPGQGTDTQYF.

Worth noting for this clone: The junction departs from the called germline gene at one end, perhaps through a read error. The chain employs TRBV30 and TRBJ1-2; D gene unclear. CDR3 length: 10 amino acids. CDR1 is GTSNPN, CDR2 SVGIG, per germline (reference sequence). This CDR3 is CAWSVFDLAF. DNA of the CDR3: TGTGCCTGGAGTGTTTTTGATCTAGCCTTC.

The chain combines TRBV29-1 with TRBJ2-7, with 11 nucleotides matching TRBD2. This CDR3 contains 13 residues. In germline, CDR1 is SQVTM, CDR2 ANQGSEA. The V gene end was trimmed by 4 bases and the J gene end by 4 bases; junction bases not matched to a gene: 3. CDR3 region: CSVVAGGRYEQYF. The CDR3 DNA sequence: TGCAGCGTTGTAGCGGGAGGGCGATACGAGCAGTACTTC.

The gene calls are TRBV11-2 and TRBJ2-5; D gene uncertain. V lost 5 bases and J lost 5, with 12 bases in between. Germline assignment: CDR1 SGHAT and CDR2 FQNNGV. The CDR3 runs to 13 residues. The CDR3 protein is CASSPVPRETQYF. CDR3 in DNA: TGTGCCAGCAGCCCCGTACCCAGGGAGACCCAGTACTTC.

This clone was counted ten times or more. The chain combines TRBV30 with TRBJ1-2, with a weak D call TRBD1 (5 bases). Trimming took off 5 bases at V and 7 bases at J, with 17 bases between the two ends. CDR3 size: 13 residues. CDR1 and CDR2 (germline): GTSNPN, SVGIG (reference sequence). CDR3 amino acids: CAWRDWDALGYTF. The CDR3 coding sequence is TGTGCCTGGCGTGATTGGGACGCACTTGGCTACACCTTC.

The V gene is TRBV5-1, the J gene TRBJ2-1; TRBD1 aligns across 10 bases. The CDR3 has 14 amino acids. CDR1 is SGHRS, CDR2 YFSETQ, per germline. Unmatched junction bases numbered 1, after V lost 0 bases and J lost 7 bases. The CDR3 loop reads CASSLGQGANEQFF. The CDR3 region has the DNA TGCGCCAGCAGCTTGGGACAGGGGGCTAATGAGCAGTTCTTC.

This CDR3 reads CASSVAGEHVNTGELFF. For the CDR3, the DNA is TGTGCCAGCAGCGTAGCGGGAGAGCATGTAAACACCGGGGAGCTGTTTTTT. This rearrangement joins TRBV9 to TRBJ2-2, with D tentatively TRBD2 (6 bases). The CDR3 extends over 17 amino acids. V was trimmed by 0 bases and J by 2 bases, leaving 14 bases between them. Looked up from germline, CDR1 is SGDLS and CDR2 is YYNGEE.

The chain has TRBV4-1 and TRBJ2-1; D remains ambiguous. There are 13 residues in the CDR3. The ends were cut back, 0 bases at V and 7 bases at J, with 7 bases in the middle. From germline, CDR1 is MGHRA and CDR2 YSYEKL. This CDR3 reads CASSQDPMNEQFF. The CDR3 DNA reads as TGCGCCAGCAGCCAAGATCCCATGAATGAGCAGTTCTTC.

The chain's CDR3 is CSVETGTYEQYF. CDR3 bases: TGCAGCGTAGAAACAGGGACCTACGAGCAGTACTTC. This chain joins TRBV29-1 and TRBJ2-7, with a tentative D call TRBD1 (6 bases). The ends were cut back, 6 bases at V and 2 bases at J, with 11 bases in the middle. CDR3 length: 12 amino acids. Germline V CDR1 and CDR2: SQVTM, ANQGSEA.

This chain uses TRBV6-5 with TRBJ2-7; a possible D gene is TRBD1 (5 bases). The CDR3 is 13 amino acids. Per the germline V gene, CDR1 is MNHEY and CDR2 is SVGAGI. Trimming shortened V by 6 bases and J by 0 bases, and 9 bases separated the two germline ends. CDR3 sequence reads: CASSPGNSYEQYF. CDR3 coding DNA: TGTGCCAGCAGCCCAGGGAACTCCTACGAGCAGTACTTC.

This chain uses TRBV7-9 with TRBJ1-5; the D is unclear. This CDR3 has 12 residues. CDR1 is SEHNR, CDR2 FQNEAQ, per germline (reference sequence). Between the trimmed V and J ends, which lost 1 base and 7 bases, there was a span of 5 bases. In DNA, the CDR3 is TGTGCCAGCAGCTTAGGGCAGCAGCCCCAGCATTTT. Protein product: CASSLGQQPQHF.

The genes are TRBV5-1 and TRBJ2-1; 7 nucleotides agree with TRBD2. Losses at the gene ends were 5 bases for V and 8 bases for J; bases not matched to a gene: 7. The CDR3 is 13 amino acids. Germline CDR1 SGHRS, CDR2 YFSETQ. In DNA, the CDR3 is TGCGCCAGCAGAGGCGGGAGTGGCGATGAGCAGTTCTTC. Translated: CASRGGSGDEQFF.

Note on this clone: Germline and junction disagree at one end, which may indicate a read error. V usage is TRBV9 and J usage is TRBJ1-3; tentative D call: TRBD1 (5 bases). The CDR3 covers 15 residues. Looked up from germline, CDR1 is SGDLS and CDR2 is YYNGEE. For the CDR3, the DNA is TGTGCCAGCAGCGTAGTGGGGACCGGTGGAGACACCATATATTTT. The encoded protein is CASSVVGTGGDTIYF.